This record looks at one TCR beta chain sequence and its context. Antigen: not known. These data are taken from a study of cytomegalovirus exposure and HLA in healthy donors. The study's findings and limits: In vitro data verified a few CMV-associated chains as specific for CMV antigens.

The PCR was carried out with 60 Vbeta primers and 13 Jbeta primers. The assay was immunoSEQ multiplex PCR, and TCRdb's table has in-frame clones only and misses some. The profile shows roughly 150,000 clones, about four fifths of them singletons. This TCR came from a middle-aged woman in good health and CMV-seropositive. Sample: PBMCs.

The DNA of the CDR3 is TGTGCCAGCAGCCAAGGCCGGGGGGACGGGACCCAGTACTTC. Protein: CASSQGRGDGTQYF. The V and J genes are TRBV4-2 and TRBJ2-5, with TRBD2 identical over 7 bases. In germline, CDR1 is LGHNA, CDR2 YNFKEQ. This CDR3 has 14 residues. The V and J ends lost 1 base and 7 bases, in that order; junction bases with no gene match: 6.